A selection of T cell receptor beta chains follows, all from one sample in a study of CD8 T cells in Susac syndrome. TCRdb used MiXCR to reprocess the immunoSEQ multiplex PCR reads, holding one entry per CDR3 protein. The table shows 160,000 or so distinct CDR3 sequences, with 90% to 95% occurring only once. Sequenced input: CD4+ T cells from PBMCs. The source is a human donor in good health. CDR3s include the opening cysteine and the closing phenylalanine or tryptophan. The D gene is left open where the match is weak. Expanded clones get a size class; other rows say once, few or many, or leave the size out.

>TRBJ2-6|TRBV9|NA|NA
TGTGCCAGCAGCGCCGAGGTGTGGCACTCTGGGGCCAACGTCCTGACTTTC
CASSAEVWHSGANVLTF
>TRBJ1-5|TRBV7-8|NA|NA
TGTGCCAGCAGTCTTAATGGAGGGAATCAGCCCCAGCATTTT
CASSLNGGNQPQHF
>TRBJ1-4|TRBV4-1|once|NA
TGCGCCAGCAGCCCGAGACAGGCCGCAACTAATGAAAAACTGTTTTTT
CASSPRQAATNEKLFF
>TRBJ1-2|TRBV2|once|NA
TGTGCCAGCATCAGGGAGCCCCGAGGGGGCTACACCTTC
CASIREPRGGYTF
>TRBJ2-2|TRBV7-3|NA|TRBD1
TGTGCCAGCAGCTTCTCCGGGACAGCATTCTACACCGGGGAGCTGTTTTTT
CASSFSGTAFYTGELFF
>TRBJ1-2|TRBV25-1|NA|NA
TGTGCCAGCAGTGTAGACGGGTTATATGGCTACACCTTC
CASSVDGLYGYTF
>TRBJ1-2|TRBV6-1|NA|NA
TGTGCCAGCAGTGAAGGAAGGGAAGATGGCTACACCTTC
CASSEGREDGYTF
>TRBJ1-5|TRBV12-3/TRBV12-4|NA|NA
TGTGCCAGCAGTCTAGTGGGGGGGGGTCAGCCCCAGCATTTT
CASSLVGGGQPQHF
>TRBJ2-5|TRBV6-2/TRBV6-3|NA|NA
TGTGCCAGCAGAGGGGGACTGGCAGGGACCCAGTACTTC
CASRGGLAGTQYF
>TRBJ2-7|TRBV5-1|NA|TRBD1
TGCGCCAGCGGACAGGGAATGCGCGAGCAGTACTTC
CASGQGMREQYF
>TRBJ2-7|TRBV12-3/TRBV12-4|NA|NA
TGTGCCAGCAGCCGGGAGAGGGCCTACGAGCAGTACTTC
CASSRERAYEQYF
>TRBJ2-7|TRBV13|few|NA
TGTGCCAGCAGTCGACAGAGCTACGAGCAGTACTTC
CASSRQSYEQYF
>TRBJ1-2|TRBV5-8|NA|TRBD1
TGTGCCAGCAGCTTGGTTCTGGGACAGGGAGGCGGTGGCAGCTACACCTTC
CASSLVLGQGGGGSYTF
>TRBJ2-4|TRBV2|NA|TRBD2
TGTGCCAGCAGTGACAGGACTAGCCAAAACATTCAGTACTTC
CASSDRTSQNIQYF
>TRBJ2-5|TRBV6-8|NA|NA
TGTGCCAGCACGGCGAAGCAGGGCCGGGAGACCCAGTACTTC
CASTAKQGRETQYF
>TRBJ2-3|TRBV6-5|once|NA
TGTGCCAGCAGTTACAGGGCTGTAGCGGTGAATACGCAGTATTTT
CASSYRAVAVNTQYF
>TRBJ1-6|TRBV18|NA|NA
TGTGCCAGCTCACCAGGCAGGGGCTTTCAGCCCCTCCACTTT
CASSPGRGFQPLHF
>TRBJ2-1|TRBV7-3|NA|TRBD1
TGTGCCAGCAGCTTAAGTGGACAGGGCAGTATGAATGAGCAGTTCTTC
CASSLSGQGSMNEQFF
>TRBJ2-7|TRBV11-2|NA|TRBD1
TGTGCCAGCAGCCCTAGAGGGGACAGGGGACGGAACGAGCAGTACTTC
CASSPRGDRGRNEQYF
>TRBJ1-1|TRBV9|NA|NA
TGTGCCAGCAGCGTGGGAGCAGCAAACACTGAAGCTTTCTTT
CASSVGAANTEAFF
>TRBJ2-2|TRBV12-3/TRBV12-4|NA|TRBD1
TGTGCCAGCAGTTTGGACAGGGGCTACACCGGGGAGCTGTTTTTT
CASSLDRGYTGELFF
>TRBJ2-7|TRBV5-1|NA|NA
TGCGCCAGCAGCTTGACCCTTGGGGAGCAGTACTTC
CASSLTLGEQYF
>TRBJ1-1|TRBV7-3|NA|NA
TGTGCCAGCAGCTTAACGGAACAGAGGAACACTGAAGCTTTCTTT
CASSLTEQRNTEAFF
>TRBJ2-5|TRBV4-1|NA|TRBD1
TGCGCCAGCAGCCAAGCCGAGGACAGGGGGTCTGGGGAGACCCAGTACTTC
CASSQAEDRGSGETQYF
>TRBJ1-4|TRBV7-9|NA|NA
TGTGCCAGCAGCTTTCAAGCAACTAATGAAAAACTGTTTTTT
CASSFQATNEKLFF
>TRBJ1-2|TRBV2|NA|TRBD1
TGTGCCAGCAGTTATACTCCGGGACAGGGAAAAGGCTACACCTTC
CASSYTPGQGKGYTF
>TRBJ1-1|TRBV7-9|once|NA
TGTGCCAGCAGCTTAGACGGGGGCAACACTGAAGCTTTCTTT
CASSLDGGNTEAFF
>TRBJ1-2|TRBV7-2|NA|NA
TGTGCCAGCAGCTCCGGGACTTTCGGCTATGGCTACACCTTC
CASSSGTFGYGYTF
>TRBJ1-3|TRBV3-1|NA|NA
TGTGCCAGCAGCCAAGGTAGACACTCTGGAAACACCATATATTTT
CASSQGRHSGNTIYF
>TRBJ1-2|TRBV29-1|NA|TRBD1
TGCAGCGCCGGTCTTAGGACAGGGGGCGCTGACTATGGCTACACCTTC
CSAGLRTGGADYGYTF
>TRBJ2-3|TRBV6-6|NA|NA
TGTGCCAGCAGTTCCGACAGTCGTGTAAAGTATTTT
CASSSDSRVKYF
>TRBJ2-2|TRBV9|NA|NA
TGTGCCAGCAGCGGATCCGATCCGAACACCGGGGAGCTGTTTTTT
CASSGSDPNTGELFF
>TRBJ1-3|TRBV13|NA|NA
TGTGCCAGCAGCTTAGAGGGACTCTTCAGGGACACCATATATTTT
CASSLEGLFRDTIYF
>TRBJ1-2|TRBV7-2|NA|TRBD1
TGTGCCAGCAGCTTAGCACAGGGGGCCGGTGGCTACACCTTC
CASSLAQGAGGYTF
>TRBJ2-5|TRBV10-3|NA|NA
TGTGCCATCAGTGAGAGGGCAGGCCAAGAGACCCAGTACTTC
CAISERAGQETQYF
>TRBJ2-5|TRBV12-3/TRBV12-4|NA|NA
TGTGCCAGCACCCAGGGAGACGGGACCCAGTACTTC
CASTQGDGTQYF
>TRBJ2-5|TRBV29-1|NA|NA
TGCAGCGTTGCCTGGAGAGAGACCCAGTACTTC
CSVAWRETQYF
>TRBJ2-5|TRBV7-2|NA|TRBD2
TGTGCCAGCAGCTCCCGGGGGGGGTTCTGGCAAGAGACCCAGTACTTC
CASSSRGGFWQETQYF
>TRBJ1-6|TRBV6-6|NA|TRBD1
TGTGCCAGCAGCCCCGGACAGGGGGCAAATTCACCCCTCCACTTT
CASSPGQGANSPLHF
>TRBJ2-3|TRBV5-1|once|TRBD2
TGCGCCAGCAGTACTAGCGGGGGCCCTGGAGCAGATACGCAGTATTTT
CASSTSGGPGADTQYF
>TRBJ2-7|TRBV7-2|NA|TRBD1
TGTGCCAGCAGCCGACCGGGACAGGGGTACGGGCAGTACTTC
CASSRPGQGYGQYF
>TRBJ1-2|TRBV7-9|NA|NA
TGTGCCAGCAGCTTAGAGCCAGTCCACGGAAATGGCTACACCTTC
CASSLEPVHGNGYTF
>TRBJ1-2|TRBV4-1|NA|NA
TGCGCCAGCAGTACTAGGACAGTCTCTACGACGTATGGCTACACCTTC
CASSTRTVSTTYGYTF
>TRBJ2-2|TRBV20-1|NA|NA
TGCAGTGCCCTTGGGACATCGAACACCGGGGAGCTGTTTTTT
CSALGTSNTGELFF
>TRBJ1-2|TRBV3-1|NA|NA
TGTGCCAGCAGCCTACAGGATGACTATGGCTACACCTTC
CASSLQDDYGYTF
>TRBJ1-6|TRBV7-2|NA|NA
TGTGCCAGCAGCTTAGTATCGGGGCCCAATTCACCCCTCCACTTT
CASSLVSGPNSPLHF
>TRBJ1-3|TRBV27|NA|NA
TGTGCCAGCAGTTTATCGGCCCGGGGCTCTGGAAACACCATATATTTT
CASSLSARGSGNTIYF